Following are 3 T cell receptor delta chains from one sample sequenced in a study of gamma-delta chains in newborns, infants, children. TCRdb re-called the reads through CATT. The data contain roughly 2,500 delta-chain clones, 0.9% to 1.1% of them singletons. Sequencing was performed on blood. The origin of the receptors is a child who was a newborn, infant or young child, either healthy, febrile or measles-vaccinated (not recorded which).

The sample holds a few counts of this clone. TCRdb attributes to this sequence the protein of a much larger clone, which differs from the DNA translation at residue 6; a read error is likely, and the protein displayed is translated from the DNA. The rearrangement links TRDV2 to TRDJ3, with 7 bases that match TRDD3. Per germline, CDR1 GEAIGNYY and CDR2 EKD. With V trimmed by 0 bases and J by 0 bases, 4 bases remained unmatched. The CDR3 has 18 residues. CDR3 residues: CACDTALGSSWDTRQMFF. DNA of the CDR3: TGTGCCTGTGACACCGCACTGGGGAGCTCCTGGGACACCCGACAGATGTTTTTC.

In regard to this clone: The protein TCRdb lists belongs to a much larger clone and differs from this DNA's translation at residue 8, which points to a read error; the protein shown is made from the DNA. The rearrangement links TRDV2 to TRDJ3; 8 bases match TRDD3. The germline gives CDR1 GEAIGNYY, CDR2 EKD. Trimming removed 1 base from V and 0 bases from J; junction bases left unmatched: 4. This CDR3 spans 18 amino acids. CDR3 sequence (DNA): TGTGCCTGTGACACTGGGGGATTGAGCTCCTGGGACACCCGACAGATGTTTTTC. Its protein product is CACDTGGLSSWDTRQMFF.

Concerning this clone itself: This may stem from a read error, because a much larger clone lies one nucleotide away. This specimen includes other DNA sequences encoding the same CDR3. The chain carries TRDV2 and TRDJ3; 13 positions agree with TRDD3. Per germline, CDR1 GEAIGNYY and CDR2 EKD. This CDR3 region has 20 residues. The DNA for the CDR3 is TGTGCCTGTGACACGCCCCTTACTGGGGGATACGCCTGGGATACCCGACAGATGTTTTTC. Encoded protein: CACDTPLTGGYAWDTRQMFF.